This T cell receptor beta chain was identified in a study of early T cells in non-severe SARS-CoV-2 infection. Across the study: Bulk RNA isolated from unsorted whole blood underwent sequencing; chains were not paired.

Regarding the study as a whole: Private and CD4 specificities were missed by VDJdb matching, skewed to anti-spike CD8.

V gave up 5 bases and J gave up 11 bases; unmatched junction bases: 5. The CDR3 contains 11 residues. CDR1 and CDR2 (germline): SGHVS, FNYEAQ. Attachment of unique molecular identifiers to individual cDNA molecules was performed. Each CDR3 protein is one row after TCRdb ran MiXCR on the 5' RACE reads. The top ten hold under 7.5% of the sample, which has tens of thousands of distinct CDR3 sequences, 12% to 15% seen once. This clonotype was counted ten times or more. What it recognizes is unknown. This receptor was taken from an adult who was a healthcare worker with PCR-confirmed SARS-CoV-2 infection or an uninfected control (not recorded which). The chain recombines TRBV7-6 with TRBJ1-1, with 7 bases aligning to TRBD1. Sequenced input: whole blood. CDR3 nucleotide sequence: TGTGCCAGCAGCACGGGACAGTGGGCTTTCTTT. Its protein product is CASSTGQWAFF.